This T cell receptor beta chain was retrieved from a study of technical replicates of blood from several donors. The CDR3 totals 13 residues. The germline V gene encodes CDR1 GTSNPN and CDR2 SVGIG (reference sequence). V lost 3 bases and J lost 0, with 8 bases in between. The repertoire was sequenced with immunoSEQ multiplex PCR; TCRdb's copy has only in-frame clones and lacks some. The sample holds some 84,000 clones, about 91% seen once. This sequence joins TRBV30 and TRBJ1-1, with D unresolved. What was sequenced was T cells isolated from PBMCs. The TCR comes from a human donor in good health. CDR3 residues: CAWSSELNTEAFF. CDR3 DNA sequence: TGTGCCTGGAGCTCAGAATTGAACACTGAAGCTTTCTTT.